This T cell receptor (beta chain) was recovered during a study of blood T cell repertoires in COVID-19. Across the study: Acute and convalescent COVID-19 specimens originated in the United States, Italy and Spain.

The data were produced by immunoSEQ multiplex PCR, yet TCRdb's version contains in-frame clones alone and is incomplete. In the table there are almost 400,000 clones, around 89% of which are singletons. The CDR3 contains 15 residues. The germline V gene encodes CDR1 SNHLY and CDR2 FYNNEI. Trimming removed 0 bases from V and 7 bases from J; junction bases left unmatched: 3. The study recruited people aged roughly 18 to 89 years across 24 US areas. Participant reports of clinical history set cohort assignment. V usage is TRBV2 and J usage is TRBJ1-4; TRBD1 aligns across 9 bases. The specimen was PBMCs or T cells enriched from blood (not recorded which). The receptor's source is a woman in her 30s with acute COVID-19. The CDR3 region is CASSEAGTGTEKLFF. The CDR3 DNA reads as TGTGCCAGCAGTGAAGCCGGGACAGGGACTGAAAAACTGTTTTTT.